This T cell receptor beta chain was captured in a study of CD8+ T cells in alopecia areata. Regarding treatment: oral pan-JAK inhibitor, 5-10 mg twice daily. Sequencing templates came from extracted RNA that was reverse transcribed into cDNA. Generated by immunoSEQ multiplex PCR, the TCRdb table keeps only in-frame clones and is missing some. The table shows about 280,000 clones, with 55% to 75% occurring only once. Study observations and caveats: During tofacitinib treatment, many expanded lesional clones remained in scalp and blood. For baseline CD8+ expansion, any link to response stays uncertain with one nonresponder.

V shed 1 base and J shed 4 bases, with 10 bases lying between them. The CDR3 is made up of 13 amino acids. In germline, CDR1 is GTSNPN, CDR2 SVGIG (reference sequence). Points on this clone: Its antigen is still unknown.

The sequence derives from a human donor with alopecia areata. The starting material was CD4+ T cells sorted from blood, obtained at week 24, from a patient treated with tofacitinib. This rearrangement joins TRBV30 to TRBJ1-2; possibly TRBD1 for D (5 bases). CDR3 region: CAWSAGQGYGYTF. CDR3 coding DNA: TGTGCCTGGAGTGCGGGGCAGGGCTATGGCTACACCTTC.